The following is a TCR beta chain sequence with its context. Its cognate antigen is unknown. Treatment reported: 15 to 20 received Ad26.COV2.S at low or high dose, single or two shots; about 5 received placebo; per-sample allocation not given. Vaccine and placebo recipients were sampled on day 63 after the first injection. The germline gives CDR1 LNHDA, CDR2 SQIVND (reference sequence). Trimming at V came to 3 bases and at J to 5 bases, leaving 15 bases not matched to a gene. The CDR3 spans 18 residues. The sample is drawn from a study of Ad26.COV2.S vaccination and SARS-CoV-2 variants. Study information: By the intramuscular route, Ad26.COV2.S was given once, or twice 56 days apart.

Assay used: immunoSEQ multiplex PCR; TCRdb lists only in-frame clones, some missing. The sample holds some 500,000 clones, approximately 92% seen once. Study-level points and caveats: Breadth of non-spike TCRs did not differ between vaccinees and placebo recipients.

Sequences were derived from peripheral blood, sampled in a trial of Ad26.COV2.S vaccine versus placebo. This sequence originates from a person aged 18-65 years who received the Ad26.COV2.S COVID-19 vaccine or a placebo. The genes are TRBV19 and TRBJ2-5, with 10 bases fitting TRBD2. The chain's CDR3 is CASSMNSVTSGSGETQYF. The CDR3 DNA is TGTGCCAGTAGTATGAATAGTGTGACTAGCGGGTCTGGGGAGACCCAGTACTTC.